Below, 32 T cell receptor beta chains from the same sample are listed, as sequenced in a study of blood T cell repertoires in COVID-19. Libraries were prepared by immunoSEQ multiplex PCR; TCRdb keeps only in-frame clonotypes and omits some of them. The sample lists 200,000 to 250,000 clones; roughly 89% were seen once. Sequenced sample: PBMCs or T cells enriched from blood (not recorded which). These receptors were obtained from a woman aged 40 to 50 with acute COVID-19.

This chain uses TRBV28 with TRBJ1-3, with D uncertain. Trimming took 4 bases from V and 4 from J, leaving 5 bases between them. This CDR3 contains 12 residues. Germline CDR1 MDHEN, CDR2 SYDVKM. The CDR3 nucleotides read TGTGCCAGCAGTTCGGGGGGAAACACCATATATTTT. This encodes CASSSGGNTIYF. The full variable domain, rest sourced from reference TRBV28 and TRBJ1-3, is DVKVTQSSRYLVKRTGEKVFLECVQDMDHENMFWYRQDPGLGLRLIYFSYDVKMKEKGDIPEGYSVSREKKERFSLILESASTNQTSMYLCASSSGGNTIYFGEGSWLTVV.

The CDR3, as DNA: TGTGCCAGCAGGCACAACAGGGGTAGAGGAAACACCATATATTTT. Amino acids: CASRHNRGRGNTIYF. The V and J genes are TRBV3-1 (or the pseudogene TRBV3-2) and TRBJ1-3, with 7 bases identical to TRBD1. V shed 6 bases, J shed 4 bases, and the junction held 9 bases outside the gene matches. The CDR3 length is 15 residues. Germline-derived CDR1 and CDR2 are LGHDT and YNNKEL (reference sequence).

The chain joins TRBV11-1 to TRBJ1-5; D might be TRBD1 (5 bases). Germline V lookup: CDR1 SGHAT, CDR2 FQDESV (reference sequence). Deletions cut 4 bases from V and 2 bases from J, with 15 bases between. The CDR3 extends over 16 amino acids. DNA for the CDR3: TGTGCCAGCAGCTCGTGGGAGGGGCAAGGCAATCAGCCCCAGCATTTT. Translation gives CASSSWEGQGNQPQHF.

This chain connects TRBV7-3 to TRBJ2-6; D call uncertain. Trimming left V 1 base short and J 3 bases short, with 10 bases between. The CDR3 loop spans 16 amino acids. Germline V gene lookup returns CDR1 SGHTA and CDR2 FQGTGA. The CDR3 DNA is TGTGCCAGCAGCTTAATCAGTGGTGTTGGGGCCAACGTCCTGACTTTC. Translating it yields CASSLISGVGANVLTF. Full variable domain (rest looked up from reference TRBV7-3 and TRBJ2-6): GAGVSQTPSNKVTEKGKYVELRCDPISGHTALYWYRQSLGQGPEFLIYFQGTGAADDSGLPNDRFFAVRPEGSVSTLKIQRTERGDSAVYLCASSLISGVGANVLTFGAGSRLTVL.

This clone turned up a few times. V gene TRBV5-5 combines with J gene TRBJ2-6; unclear D gene. Germline V gene sequence: CDR1 SGHKS, CDR2 YYEKEE (reference sequence). The CDR3 extends over 14 amino acids. Trimming cost V 3 bases and J 0 bases, with 4 bases left between them. The chain's CDR3 is CASSSNSGANVLTF. The CDR3 bases are TGTGCCAGCAGCTCTAACTCTGGGGCCAACGTCCTGACTTTC.

The genes are TRBV19 and TRBJ1-2; a weak D match, TRBD1 (6 bases). Per the germline V gene, CDR1 is LNHDA and CDR2 is SQIVND (reference sequence). The V and J ends lost 7 bases and 7 bases respectively, with 22 bases between them. This CDR3 has 15 residues. CDR3 protein: CASKGSTGSRGGYTF. The CDR3 DNA follows: TGTGCCAGTAAAGGATCTACCGGGTCCAGGGGTGGCTACACCTTC.

The chain employs TRBV6-1 and TRBJ2-7, with 8 positions matching TRBD1. Looked up from germline, CDR1 is MNHNS and CDR2 is SASEGT. The junction had 14 bases not matched to a gene; V was cut back by 1 base and J by 3 bases. This CDR3 is 18 amino acids long. Here the CDR3 reads CASSEGFFSSTGGYEQYF. The CDR3 DNA follows: TGTGCCAGCAGTGAAGGGTTTTTTTCCAGTACAGGGGGCTACGAGCAGTACTTC.

This clone showed up just a few times. The chain links TRBV3-1 (or the pseudogene TRBV3-2) to TRBJ2-5; D possibly corresponds to TRBD2 (6 bases). The germline CDR1 and CDR2 sequences are LGHDT and YNNKEL (reference sequence). V lost 0 bases to trimming and J lost 4 bases, with 15 bases between them. This CDR3 has 16 residues. In nucleotides, the CDR3 is TGTGCCAGCAGCCAAGATGAATTTGGCGGGGTAGAGACCCAGTACTTC. Protein sequence: CASSQDEFGGVETQYF.

This clone was counted a single time. This chain uses TRBV5-4 with TRBJ1-6; 9 nucleotides line up with TRBD1. Germline CDR1 SGHNT, CDR2 YYREEE (reference sequence). The CDR3 has 16 amino acids. The junction had 11 bases not matched to a gene; V was cut back by 6 bases and J by 7 bases. The CDR3 coding sequence is TGTGCCAGCACACCGGGACAGGGAGGCCGGAATTCACCCCTCCACTTT. Its translation: CASTPGQGGRNSPLHF.

The chain recombines TRBV19 with TRBJ1-5; D not certain. V lost 1 base to trimming and J lost 7 bases, with 8 bases between them. Looked up from germline, CDR1 is LNHDA and CDR2 is SQIVND (reference sequence). The CDR3 totals 13 residues. The CDR3 DNA reads as TGTGCCAGTAGTATAGCCGTGCAGCAGCCCCAGCATTTT. Amino acids: CASSIAVQQPQHF.

The chain links TRBV9 to TRBJ1-3; tentatively, D is TRBD1 (5 bases). The CDR3 runs 15 residues. Trimming removed 3 bases from V and 0 bases from J, with 10 bases in between. CDR1 SGDLS and CDR2 YYNGEE come from the germline V gene. CDR3 in amino acids: CASSATAGSGNTIYF. In nucleotides, the CDR3 is TGTGCCAGCAGCGCGACAGCCGGCTCTGGAAACACCATATATTTT.

The chain is built from TRBV24-1 and TRBJ2-2, with D uncertain. V shed 3 bases and J shed 1 base, with 5 bases lying between them. Germline V lookup: CDR1 KGHDR, CDR2 SFDVKD. CDR3 length: 14 amino acids. The CDR3 here is CATSDPRNTGELFF. The CDR3, as DNA: TGTGCCACCAGTGATCCCCGGAACACCGGGGAGCTGTTTTTT.

This sequence joins TRBV5-1 and TRBJ2-2; D perhaps matches TRBD1 (6 bases). Trimming took off 5 bases at V and 0 bases at J, with 11 bases between the two ends. Germline CDR1 SGHRS, CDR2 YFSETQ. The CDR3 loop spans 15 amino acids. The CDR3 sequence: CASRGDNSNTGELFF. The CDR3 DNA is TGCGCCAGCAGGGGGGACAACTCGAACACCGGGGAGCTGTTTTTT.

The gene calls are TRBV3-1 (or the pseudogene TRBV3-2) and TRBJ1-1, with no clear D. The ends were cut back, 4 bases at V and 6 bases at J, with 12 bases in the middle. The length of the CDR3 is 13 residues. Germline V gene data show CDR1 as LGHDT and CDR2 as YNNKEL (reference sequence). Here the CDR3 reads CASSPPSSPEAFF. CDR3 bases: TGTGCCAGCAGCCCCCCTAGCTCACCTGAAGCTTTCTTT.

The CDR3 is CASSKRDFSNQPQHF. The CDR3 region has the DNA TGTGCCAGCAGCAAGAGGGACTTTAGCAATCAGCCCCAGCATTTT. V gene TRBV5-6 combines with J gene TRBJ1-5, with D possibly being TRBD1 (5 bases). The CDR3 spans 15 residues. The germline CDR1 and CDR2 sequences are SGHDT and YYEEEE. Trimming left V 4 bases short and J 0 bases short, with 11 bases between.

In the case of this clone: Other DNA sequences within the sample encode an identical CDR3. This chain uses TRBV5-1 with TRBJ1-6, with a possible D match to TRBD1 (6 bases). Germline-derived CDR1 and CDR2 are SGHRS and YFSETQ. This CDR3 spans 15 amino acids. With 0 bases removed from V and 5 bases from J, the gap between germline ends came to 9 bases. CDR3 region: CASSLGQGNNSPLHF. CDR3 in DNA: TGCGCCAGCAGCTTGGGCCAGGGGAATAATTCACCCCTCCACTTT.

The chain has TRBV13 and TRBJ1-1; the D is unclear. CDR3 length: 13 amino acids. In germline, CDR1 is PRHDT, CDR2 FYEKMQ (reference sequence). The ends were cut back, 2 bases at V and 6 bases at J, with 10 bases in the middle. DNA of the CDR3: TGTGCCAGCAGCTTACCCGGGAAGTCTGAAGCTTTCTTT. Amino acids: CASSLPGKSEAFF.

CDR3 loop: CAWSPARGHYGYTF. CDR3 nucleotide sequence: TGTGCCTGGAGCCCGGCCAGGGGTCACTATGGCTACACCTTC. The genes are TRBV30 and TRBJ1-2; D possibly corresponds to TRBD1 (6 bases). Germline loops: CDR1 GTSNPN, CDR2 SVGIG (reference sequence). The CDR3 sequence is 14 residues long. V shed 3 bases and J shed 3 bases, with 14 bases lying between them. Filled out from reference TRBV30 and TRBJ1-2, the complete variable domain reads SQTIHQWPATLVQPVGSPLSLECTVEGTSNPNLYWYRQAAGRGLQLLFYSVGIGQISSEVPQNLSASRPQDRQFILSSKKLLLSDSGFYLCAWSPARGHYGYTFGSGTRLTVV.

V usage is TRBV5-1 and J usage is TRBJ1-2, with TRBD1 matching 7 bases. Germline-derived CDR1 and CDR2 are SGHRS and YFSETQ. This CDR3 region has 14 residues. V gave up 4 bases and J gave up 8 bases; unmatched junction bases: 11. This CDR3 is CASSPDRAKGGYTF. The DNA for the CDR3 is TGCGCCAGCAGCCCCGACAGGGCCAAGGGCGGCTACACCTTC.

The rearrangement joins TRBV19 to TRBJ1-5; 8 positions agree with TRBD1. The CDR3 has 15 amino acids. Losses at the gene ends were 2 bases for V and 6 bases for J; bases not matched to a gene: 6. CDR1 and CDR2 from the germline V gene are LNHDA and SQIVND (reference sequence). The CDR3 DNA is TGTGCCAGTAGTATACTAGACAGGGGTGGTCAGCCCCAGCATTTT. Protein sequence: CASSILDRGGQPQHF. Full variable domain (missing parts from reference TRBV19 and TRBJ1-5): DGGITQSPKYLFRKEGQNVTLSCEQNLNHDAMYWYRQDPGQGLRLIYYSQIVNDFQKGDIAEGYSVSREKKESFPLTVTSAQKNPTAFYLCASSILDRGGQPQHFGDGTRLSIL.

As for this clone: An end of the junction differs from the germline gene, which may be a read error. The V call is TRBV5-1, the J call TRBJ1-1; TRBD1 aligns across 8 bases. Germline V lookup: CDR1 SGHRS, CDR2 YFSETQ. The CDR3 runs 18 residues. CDR3 DNA sequence: TGCGCCAGCAGCCTAGCCACCGGGACAGGATGGGGGAACGCTGAAGCTTTCTTT. Translated, it gives CASSLATGTGWGNAEAFF. The full variable domain, its missing parts supplied by reference TRBV5-1 and TRBJ1-1, is KAGVTQTPRYLIKTRGQQVTLSCSPISGHRSVSWYQQTPGQGLQFLFEYFSETQRNKGNFPGRFSGRQFSNSRSEMNVSTLELGDSALYLCASSLATGTGWGNAEAFFGQGTRLTVV.

The rearrangement uses TRBV2 and TRBJ1-5; D remains unclear. V was pared by 7 bases and J by 7 bases, with 17 bases between. The CDR3 is 14 residues long. CDR1 is SNHLY, CDR2 FYNNEI, per germline. CDR3 sequence (DNA): TGTGCCAGCACGGTACTGGGAGGGTCCCAGCCCCAGCATTTT. It codes for CASTVLGGSQPQHF.

The chain carries TRBV28 and TRBJ1-2; 9 bases fit TRBD1. The germline V gene encodes CDR1 MDHEN and CDR2 SYDVKM. The V and J ends lost 8 bases and 1 base, in that order; junction bases with no gene match: 8. This CDR3 contains 15 residues. The DNA for the CDR3 is TGTGCCAGCGTCCCGGGACAGGGAATTAACTATGGCTACACCTTC. This translates into CASVPGQGINYGYTF.

The V gene is TRBV5-4, the J gene TRBJ1-1, with D perhaps matching TRBD1 (5 bases). Germline-derived CDR1 and CDR2 are SGHNT and YYREEE (reference sequence). The CDR3 covers 14 residues. Trimming took off 1 base at V and 3 bases at J, with 10 bases between the two ends. The CDR3 region has the DNA TGTGCCAGCAGCTTGCAAGGGGTGGACACTGAAGCTTTCTTT. It encodes CASSLQGVDTEAFF.

V usage is TRBV18 and J usage is TRBJ1-1; a weak D match, TRBD1 (5 bases). Germline values: CDR1 KGHSH, CDR2 LQKENI. Trimming shortened V by 3 bases and J by 6 bases, and 17 bases separated the two germline ends. The CDR3 length is 15 residues. The CDR3 spells CASSPGLGQQPEAFF. CDR3 in DNA: TGTGCCAGCTCACCTGGTTTGGGGCAGCAGCCTGAAGCTTTCTTT.

The V and J genes are TRBV11-2 and TRBJ1-1; D may be TRBD1 (5 bases). This CDR3 spans 17 amino acids. Germline V gene sequence: CDR1 SGHAT, CDR2 FQNNGV. V lost 0 bases, J lost 0 bases, and 14 bases lay in between. The CDR3 coding sequence is TGTGCCAGCAGCTTAGATGGTCAGGGTAGGTTGAACACTGAAGCTTTCTTT. It encodes CASSLDGQGRLNTEAFF.

This clone was detected only once. The rearrangement uses TRBV6-2 or TRBV6-3 and TRBJ2-4; the D gene is possibly TRBD1 (6 bases). Trimming left V 5 bases short and J 2 bases short, with 16 bases between. Germline CDR1 reads MNHEY; CDR2 reads SVGEGT. CDR3 length: 16 amino acids. CDR3 region: CASSVRDTSPKNIQYF. The CDR3 nucleotides read TGTGCCAGCAGTGTAAGGGACACGAGTCCCAAAAACATTCAGTACTTC.

CDR3 in DNA: TGTGCCAGCAGCGGGGACAGGGACCTTTCGAGCGAAGCTTTCTTT. It codes for CASSGDRDLSSEAFF. The V and J genes are TRBV5-6 and TRBJ1-1, with 9 bases that match TRBD1. After removal of 4 bases from V and 8 bases from J, the junction contained 12 bases not matched to a gene. There are 15 residues in the CDR3. Germline CDR1 SGHDT, CDR2 YYEEEE.

The rearrangement links TRBV5-6 to TRBJ1-1, with D tentatively TRBD1 (5 bases). With 0 bases removed from V and 1 base from J, the gap between germline ends came to 10 bases. This CDR3 has 15 residues. Looked up from germline, CDR1 is SGHDT and CDR2 is YYEEEE. The CDR3 nucleotides read TGTGCCAGCAGCTTGGAGGACAACAGGAACACTGAAGCTTTCTTT. Amino acid sequence: CASSLEDNRNTEAFF. The variable domain in full, with the rest retrieved from reference TRBV5-6 and TRBJ1-1, is DAGVTQSPTHLIKTRGQQVTLRCSPKSGHDTVSWYQQALGQGPQFIFQYYEEEERQRGNFPDRFSGHQFPNYSSELNVNALLLGDSALYLCASSLEDNRNTEAFFGQGTRLTVV.

This CDR3 is CATGLGNEQFF. The CDR3 DNA reads TGTGCCACCGGACTGGGGAATGAGCAGTTCTTC. The genes are TRBV24-1 and TRBJ2-1, with D possibly being TRBD2 (5 bases). The CDR3 contains 11 residues. V was cut by 9 bases and J by 7 bases, with 9 bases left in between. The germline gives CDR1 KGHDR, CDR2 SFDVKD.

This rearrangement joins TRBV30 to TRBJ2-5, with 8 bases that match TRBD2. From germline, CDR1 is GTSNPN and CDR2 SVGIG (reference sequence). The CDR3 extends over 17 amino acids. The CDR3: CAGRRGVTSGRRETQYF. The DNA for the CDR3 is TGTGCTGGAAGGCGGGGGGTGACCTCAGGGAGGAGGGAGACCCAGTACTTC. Full variable domain (rest looked up from reference TRBV30 and TRBJ2-5): SQTIHQWPATLVQPVGSPLSLECTVEGTSNPNLYWYRQAAGRGLQLLFYSVGIGQISSEVPQNLSASRPQDRQFILSSKKLLLSDSGFYLCAGRRGVTSGRRETQYFGPGTRLLVL.

V and J are TRBV19 and TRBJ1-2; TRBD1 might be the D (5 bases). V was trimmed by 7 bases and J by 1 base, leaving 16 bases between them. Germline loops: CDR1 LNHDA, CDR2 SQIVND (reference sequence). There are 15 residues in the CDR3. The CDR3 reads CASTEAGTVNYGYTF. CDR3 DNA: TGTGCCAGTACCGAGGCGGGGACGGTTAACTATGGCTACACCTTC.